The rows below give T cell receptor beta chains drawn from one sample of a study of T cell responses to AZD1222 COVID-19 vaccine. Sequencing used immunoSEQ multiplex PCR; TCRdb keeps in-frame clones, though not all of them. The data hold 150,000 to 200,000 clones, with 94% observed a single time. This sample comprised peripheral blood, obtained on day 0 of AZD1222 vaccination. Receptors originate from an adult in good health. Both conserved end residues are part of each CDR3. The D gene is left open where the match is weak. Expanded clones get a size class; other rows say once, few or many, or leave the size out.

TRBV28	TRBJ1-2	.	.	CASSRPGTGNYGYTF	TGTGCCAGCAGCCGTCCCGGGACGGGGAACTATGGCTACACCTTC
TRBV5-8	TRBJ2-7	.	.	CASSLRHAYEQYF	TGTGCCAGCAGCTTGCGGCACGCCTACGAGCAGTACTTC
TRBV11-2	TRBJ1-6	.	.	CASSLGGKSSYNSPLHF	TGTGCCAGCAGCCTGGGAGGGAAGAGCTCCTATAATTCACCCCTCCACTTT
TRBV3-1/TRBV3-2	TRBJ1-2	.	.	CASSHLKGESGYTF	TGTGCCAGCAGCCACCTCAAAGGGGAGAGCGGCTACACCTTC
TRBV25-1	TRBJ2-3	.	.	CAAAQGGQDTQYF	TGTGCCGCGGCACAGGGAGGACAAGATACGCAGTATTTT
TRBV14	TRBJ1-2	.	.	CASSQEGLGYTF	TGTGCCAGCAGCCAAGAGGGGTTGGGCTACACCTTC
TRBV28	TRBJ1-2	.	.	CASSLGQGYGYTF	TGTGCCAGCAGTTTGGGACAAGGGTATGGCTACACCTTC
TRBV7-9	TRBJ1-1	.	.	CASSLVRVIAEAFF	TGTGCCAGCAGCTTAGTTAGGGTCATAGCTGAAGCTTTCTTT
TRBV7-9	TRBJ2-4	.	.	CASSLSGPRSDIQYF	TGTGCCAGCAGCCTGAGCGGCCCACGGTCGGACATTCAGTACTTC
TRBV19	TRBJ2-1	.	TRBD2	CASSKTSVYNEQFF	TGTGCCAGTAGCAAGACTAGCGTCTACAATGAGCAGTTCTTC
TRBV11-2	TRBJ1-1	.	.	CASRGVMNTEAFF	TGTGCCAGCAGAGGAGTTATGAACACTGAAGCTTTCTTT
TRBV7-8	TRBJ2-1	.	TRBD2	CASSLTGLALGNEQFF	TGTGCCAGCAGCCTAACGGGACTAGCGCTTGGGAATGAGCAGTTCTTC
TRBV15	TRBJ1-3	once	.	CATSRLRDTIYF	TGTGCCACCAGCAGATTGAGAGACACCATATATTTT
TRBV7-9	TRBJ1-3	.	TRBD1	CATTGDSSGNTIYF	TGTGCCACCACAGGGGATAGCTCTGGAAACACCATATATTTT
TRBV6-4	TRBJ1-5	.	.	CASSAEGGKPQPQHF	TGTGCCAGCAGTGCCGAAGGGGGGAAACCTCAGCCCCAGCATTTT
TRBV27	TRBJ2-7	.	TRBD2	CASSLRLAGGYEQYF	TGTGCCAGCAGTCTGCGACTAGCGGGAGGCTACGAGCAGTACTTC
TRBV30	TRBJ2-3	.	TRBD1	CAWSWDRVTDTQYF	TGTGCCTGGAGCTGGGACAGGGTAACAGATACGCAGTATTTT
TRBV7-9	TRBJ1-4	once	TRBD1	CASSLDLGRGYEKLFF	TGTGCCAGCAGCTTAGATCTTGGCAGGGGGTATGAAAAACTGTTTTTT
TRBV6-5	TRBJ2-1	.	.	CASRFRGIGVGEQFF	TGTGCCAGCAGGTTCCGGGGGATCGGGGTTGGTGAGCAGTTCTTC
TRBV4-1	TRBJ2-1	.	.	CASSPFSGRNEQFF	TGCGCCAGCAGCCCCTTTTCAGGCCGGAATGAGCAGTTCTTC
TRBV5-4	TRBJ1-1	.	.	CASSALMRGRANTEAFF	TGTGCCAGCAGCGCGCTCATGAGAGGTAGGGCGAACACTGAAGCTTTCTTT
TRBV19	TRBJ1-2	.	TRBD1	CASSIRGLDGYTF	TGTGCCAGTAGTATCAGGGGGCTGGATGGCTACACCTTC
TRBV18	TRBJ1-5	.	.	CASSTGRDNQPQHF	TGTGCCAGTTCGACAGGAAGGGACAATCAGCCCCAGCATTTT
TRBV6-2/TRBV6-3	TRBJ2-2	.	TRBD2	CASSSLAGRSNTGELFF	TGTGCCAGCAGTTCGTTAGCGGGCCGAAGTAACACCGGGGAGCTGTTTTTT
TRBV12-5	TRBJ2-1	.	.	CASGLVGPSSFNEQFF	TGTGCTAGTGGTTTGGTAGGCCCGTCTAGCTTCAATGAGCAGTTCTTC
TRBV10-3	TRBJ1-5	.	.	CAISEGDQPQHF	TGTGCCATCAGTGAGGGCGATCAGCCCCAGCATTTT
TRBV4-1	TRBJ2-1	.	TRBD2	CASLGEPGLAGSSYNEQFF	TGCGCCAGCTTGGGAGAACCGGGACTAGCGGGAAGCTCCTACAATGAGCAGTTCTTC